The source of this TCR beta chain is a study of T cell repertoires in cytomegalovirus infection. MiXCR was run by TCRdb on the reads, yielding one entry per CDR3 protein. The data contain fewer than 200,000 distinct CDR3 sequences, less than 25% of them singletons. Remarks on this clonotype: The target antigen is unknown.

The TCR originated in a human donor in good health (CMV status not recorded). Some clones in this sample may be carry-over from other donors' samples. The source material was CD8+ T cells from cultured PBMCs, sampled from culture after CMV antigen stimulation.

The CDR3 DNA reads TGTGCCAGCAACCTTGGACAAATAACCGGGGCCAACGTCCTGACTTTC. It translates to CASNLGQITGANVLTF. The gene calls are TRBV7-2 and TRBJ2-6, with TRBD1 as a possible D gene (5 bases). Deletions cut 7 bases from V and 4 bases from J, with 17 bases between. Per germline, CDR1 SGHTA and CDR2 FQGNSA. The CDR3 loop spans 16 amino acids.